The 14 T cell receptor beta chains below come from one sample, sequenced in a study of PD-1 blockade in classical Hodgkin lymphoma. Time point indicated: cycle 4 day 1 (C4D1), after 5 to 7 weeks of nivolumab. All patients experienced relapse after autologous stem cell transplantation, and brentuximab vedotin exposure was variable. The authors enriched CD8+ T cells from thawed PBMCs via magnetic negative selection. The protocol was immunoSEQ multiplex PCR, while the TCRdb copy is restricted to in-frame clones and leaves out a portion. The repertoire consists of 3,000 to 4,000 clones, with over 65% occurring once and the leading ten covering roughly half. The sample consisted of CD8+ T cells from blood, taken before the fourth cycle of nivolumab. The source of these receptors is a human donor with classical Hodgkin lymphoma.

This clone appeared once. The gene calls are TRBV2 and TRBJ2-5, with 7 nucleotides matching TRBD2. The CDR3 is 13 residues long. The germline gives CDR1 SNHLY, CDR2 FYNNEI. J gave up 5 bases and V 5 bases, and 5 bases lay outside the gene matches. The CDR3 sequence: CASSSGKGETQYF. CDR3 coding DNA: TGTGCCAGCAGTAGCGGGAAAGGGGAGACCCAGTACTTC.

This clone was seen a handful of times. The rearrangement links TRBV28 to TRBJ1-5, with a tentative D call TRBD1 (6 bases). CDR3 length equals 15 residues. Germline V gene data show CDR1 as MDHEN and CDR2 as SYDVKM. Trimming took off 4 bases at V and 4 bases at J, with 14 bases between the two ends. The CDR3 sequence: CASSYSDSLNQPQHF. The CDR3 coding sequence is TGTGCCAGCAGTTACTCGGACAGCCTAAATCAGCCCCAGCATTTT. Based on the CDR3 plus reference TRBV28 and TRBJ1-5, the full variable domain is DVKVTQSSRYLVKRTGEKVFLECVQDMDHENMFWYRQDPGLGLRLIYFSYDVKMKEKGDIPEGYSVSREKKERFSLILESASTNQTSMYLCASSYSDSLNQPQHFGDGTRLSIL.

In this sample, this clone is medium-sized (0.01 to 0.1%). The rearrangement joins TRBV5-8 to TRBJ1-1; no definite D call. There are 15 residues in the CDR3. The V gene's germline CDR1 is SGHTS and CDR2 YDEGEE. V was cut by 1 base and J by 5 bases, with 15 bases left in between. This chain's CDR3 is CASSLSDLPRTEAFF. The DNA of the CDR3 is TGTGCCAGCAGCTTGAGTGACCTACCGAGGACTGAAGCTTTCTTT.

The chain combines TRBV10-3 with TRBJ1-6, with 8 bases matching TRBD1. The junction had 7 bases not matched to a gene; V was cut back by 6 bases and J by 9 bases. Per the germline V gene, CDR1 is ENHRY and CDR2 is SYGVKD. The length of the CDR3 is 14 residues. This CDR3 is CAISGTGGGSPLHF. The CDR3 coding sequence is TGTGCCATCAGCGGGACAGGCGGGGGTTCACCCCTCCACTTT.

The chain recombines TRBV7-6 with TRBJ2-3; 7 bases align to TRBD1. CDR1 SGHVS and CDR2 FNYEAQ come from the germline V gene. CDR3 length equals 15 residues. Losses at the gene ends were 5 bases for V and 5 bases for J; bases not matched to a gene: 10. Written as DNA, the CDR3 is TGTGCCAGCAGCGAACAGACAGGGAAGTTAGATACGCAGTATTTT. The encoded protein is CASSEQTGKLDTQYF.

This chain uses TRBV15 with TRBJ2-1; no definite D call. Germline-derived CDR1 and CDR2 are LNHNV and YYDKDF (reference sequence). This CDR3 comprises 15 residues. Trimming removed 1 base at V and 0 bases at J, with 7 bases between. This chain's CDR3 is CATSRGATSYNEQFF. The CDR3 DNA reads TGTGCCACCAGCAGAGGGGCGACCTCCTACAATGAGCAGTTCTTC. The full variable domain, in which reference TRBV15 and TRBJ2-1 provide the parts outside the CDR3, is DAMVIQNPRYQVTQFGKPVTLSCSQTLNHNVMYWYQQKSSQAPKLLFHYYDKDFNNEADTPDNFQSRRPNTSFCFLDIRSPGLGDTAMYLCATSRGATSYNEQFFGPGTRLTVL.

The chain uses TRBV19 and TRBJ2-7; 10 bases fit TRBD2. Germline assignment: CDR1 LNHDA and CDR2 SQIVND (reference sequence). V lost 0 bases and J lost 3; bases outside the gene matches: 11. The CDR3 length is 18 residues. The CDR3 nucleotides read TGTGCCAGTAGTATAGATTTGACTCTAGCGGGGGCCTACTACGAGCAGTACTTC. Translated: CASSIDLTLAGAYYEQYF.

The V and J genes are TRBV29-1 and TRBJ2-7, with a possible D match to TRBD1 (6 bases). Germline CDR1 reads SQVTM; CDR2 reads ANQGSEA. The CDR3 covers 15 residues. V was trimmed by 2 bases and J by 3 bases, leaving 17 bases between them. CDR3 DNA: TGCAGCGTTGAAACTGGTCGGCAGGGACACTACGAGCAGTACTTC. It translates to CSVETGRQGHYEQYF.

DNA for the CDR3: TGTGCCAGCAGTCCCACTGGGGGGTTCACAGATACGCAGTATTTT. Its translation is CASSPTGGFTDTQYF. The rearrangement joins TRBV28 to TRBJ2-3; a weak D match, TRBD2 (6 bases). Per germline, CDR1 MDHEN and CDR2 SYDVKM. The CDR3 extends over 15 amino acids. With 5 bases removed from V and 2 bases from J, the gap between germline ends came to 14 bases.

The genes are TRBV6-5 and TRBJ2-7; D is unclear. This CDR3 region has 11 residues. With 0 bases removed from V and 5 bases from J, the gap between germline ends came to 2 bases. The germline CDR1 and CDR2 sequences are MNHEY and SVGAGI. The CDR3 protein is CASSYSDEQYF. The CDR3 DNA reads TGTGCCAGCAGTTACTCGGACGAGCAGTACTTC.

This clone was observed a handful of times. The chain employs TRBV4-1 and TRBJ2-2; D is possibly TRBD2 (5 bases). The CDR3 extends over 16 amino acids. The germline CDR1 and CDR2 sequences are MGHRA and YSYEKL. Trimming pared 4 bases from V and 0 bases from J, leaving 12 bases between. The CDR3 DNA reads as TGCGCCAGCAGCCCCTGGGGAGATACGAACACCGGGGAGCTGTTTTTT. It translates to CASSPWGDTNTGELFF.

This clone was observed a handful of times. The chain has TRBV4-1 and TRBJ2-3; tentatively, D is TRBD2 (5 bases). CDR3 length: 16 residues. V was shortened by 0 bases and J by 3 bases, with 13 bases between the two germline ends. The germline CDR1 and CDR2 sequences are MGHRA and YSYEKL. The CDR3 sequence: CASSQEPTGGTDTQYF. In DNA, the CDR3 is TGCGCCAGCAGCCAAGAACCGACGGGCGGGACAGATACGCAGTATTTT.

This CDR3 reads CASSPGQLERADTQYF. The CDR3 DNA reads TGTGCCAGCAGCCCGGGGCAGCTGGAGAGGGCAGATACGCAGTATTTT. The chain joins TRBV7-3 to TRBJ2-3; D tentatively fits TRBD1 or TRBD2 (5 bases each). The CDR3 loop spans 16 amino acids. Germline CDR1 and CDR2: SGHTA and FQGTGA. V was shortened by 5 bases and J by 4 bases, with 19 bases between the two germline ends.

A few counts support this clone. The genes are TRBV29-1 and TRBJ2-1, with D perhaps being TRBD1 or TRBD2 (5 bases each). Germline V gene lookup returns CDR1 SQVTM and CDR2 ANQGSEA. Trimming cost V 6 bases and J 5 bases, with 11 bases left between them. The CDR3 consists of 12 residues. For the CDR3, the DNA is TGCAGCGTGGGGACGTACGACAATGAGCAGTTCTTC. Its protein product is CSVGTYDNEQFF.